Listed below are T cell receptor beta chains from one sample, sequenced in a study of shared clonotypes between healthy human individuals. Libraries were prepared by immunoSEQ multiplex PCR; TCRdb keeps only in-frame clonotypes and omits some of them. The repertoire has about 2.4 million clones, 80% to 95% of them found once; the top ten carry 0.36%. The sequencing sample was made of naive CD4+ T cells from PBMCs. Receptors were obtained from a man aged 18 to 29 in good health. Some clones in this sample may be carry-over from other donors' samples. CDR3s include the opening cysteine and the closing phenylalanine or tryptophan. The order of the fields is V gene, D gene, clone size, J gene, CDR3 protein, CDR3 DNA. A D gene is named only where the DNA matches it firmly. The size entry is marked missing in some rows and otherwise reads once, few, many or a size class.

V gene: TRBV6-1
D gene: .
clone size: .
J gene: TRBJ2-7
CDR3 protein: CASGQGLAEQYF
CDR3 DNA: TGTGCCAGCGGCCAGGGCTTAGCGGAGCAGTACTTC

V gene: TRBV2
D gene: TRBD2
clone size: .
J gene: TRBJ2-1
CDR3 protein: CASTGLATNNEQFF
CDR3 DNA: TGTGCCAGCACCGGACTAGCGACTAACAATGAGCAGTTCTTC

V gene: TRBV18
D gene: .
clone size: .
J gene: TRBJ2-1
CDR3 protein: CASRVKDGAYNEQFF
CDR3 DNA: TGTGCCAGCCGTGTCAAAGACGGAGCCTACAATGAGCAGTTCTTC

V gene: TRBV5-1
D gene: .
clone size: .
J gene: TRBJ1-1
CDR3 protein: CASSLSGGETEAFF
CDR3 DNA: TGCGCCAGCAGCTTGTCGGGGGGTGAGACTGAAGCTTTCTTT

V gene: TRBV5-1
D gene: .
clone size: .
J gene: TRBJ1-1
CDR3 protein: CASKPDGNLEAFF
CDR3 DNA: TGCGCCAGCAAACCGGACGGAAACCTTGAAGCTTTCTTT

V gene: TRBV28
D gene: .
clone size: .
J gene: TRBJ1-2
CDR3 protein: CASSPTGYYGYTF
CDR3 DNA: TGTGCCAGCAGCCCGACAGGTTACTATGGCTACACCTTC

V gene: TRBV28
D gene: .
clone size: .
J gene: TRBJ1-5
CDR3 protein: CASSLDSNQPQHF
CDR3 DNA: TGTGCCAGCTCTTTAGATAGCAATCAGCCCCAGCATTTT

V gene: TRBV4-3
D gene: TRBD2
clone size: .
J gene: TRBJ2-1
CDR3 protein: CASSQAGGWYNEQFF
CDR3 DNA: TGCGCCAGCAGCCAGGCGGGAGGGTGGTACAATGAGCAGTTCTTC

V gene: TRBV27
D gene: .
clone size: .
J gene: TRBJ1-2
CDR3 protein: CASSLRGRPGYTF
CDR3 DNA: TGTGCCAGCTCCTTGCGCGGGAGGCCTGGCTACACCTTC

V gene: TRBV2
D gene: TRBD2
clone size: .
J gene: TRBJ2-1
CDR3 protein: CASRGTSADNEQFF
CDR3 DNA: TGTGCCAGCAGAGGGACTAGCGCTGACAATGAGCAGTTCTTC

V gene: TRBV7-9
D gene: TRBD1
clone size: .
J gene: TRBJ1-3
CDR3 protein: CASSLGQGSRNTIYF
CDR3 DNA: TGTGCCAGCAGCTTGGGACAGGGCAGTAGAAACACCATATATTTT

V gene: TRBV5-1
D gene: TRBD1
clone size: .
J gene: TRBJ2-5
CDR3 protein: CASSAQGAGETQYF
CDR3 DNA: TGCGCCAGCAGCGCACAGGGGGCTGGGGAGACCCAGTACTTC

V gene: TRBV11-3
D gene: .
clone size: .
J gene: TRBJ2-7
CDR3 protein: CASSLGVSYEQYF
CDR3 DNA: TGTGCCAGCAGCTTAGGGGTCTCCTACGAGCAGTACTTC

V gene: TRBV20-1
D gene: .
clone size: .
J gene: TRBJ1-2
CDR3 protein: CSVTTVGGYTF
CDR3 DNA: TGCAGTGTAACGACAGTCGGAGGCTACACCTTC

V gene: TRBV2
D gene: .
clone size: once
J gene: TRBJ2-7
CDR3 protein: CASTFGTYSYEQYF
CDR3 DNA: TGTGCCAGCACGTTTGGGACTTACTCCTACGAGCAGTACTTC

V gene: TRBV28
D gene: .
clone size: once
J gene: TRBJ1-1
CDR3 protein: CASSPAGENTEAFF
CDR3 DNA: TGTGCCAGTTCTCCGGCAGGGGAGAACACTGAAGCTTTCTTT

V gene: TRBV5-6
D gene: .
clone size: .
J gene: TRBJ2-3
CDR3 protein: CASSPGQGRDTQYF
CDR3 DNA: TGTGCCAGCAGCCCTGGCCAGGGGAGGGACACGCAGTATTTT

V gene: TRBV4-3
D gene: .
clone size: .
J gene: TRBJ2-7
CDR3 protein: CASSQDLLGRSGYEQYF
CDR3 DNA: TGCGCCAGCAGCCAAGATCTCTTGGGGCGCAGCGGATACGAGCAGTACTTC

V gene: TRBV9
D gene: TRBD2
clone size: once
J gene: TRBJ2-1
CDR3 protein: CASSVTSGAYNEQFF
CDR3 DNA: TGTGCCAGCAGCGTCACTAGCGGGGCCTACAATGAGCAGTTCTTC

V gene: TRBV19
D gene: .
clone size: .
J gene: TRBJ2-3
CDR3 protein: CASRAGPDTQYF
CDR3 DNA: TGTGCCAGTAGGGCCGGGCCAGATACGCAGTATTTT

V gene: TRBV4-3
D gene: .
clone size: .
J gene: TRBJ2-7
CDR3 protein: CASSQDGISSYEQYF
CDR3 DNA: TGCGCCAGCAGCCAAGACGGGATTAGCTCCTACGAGCAGTACTTC

V gene: TRBV7-3
D gene: .
clone size: .
J gene: TRBJ2-1
CDR3 protein: CASSFDSYNEQFF
CDR3 DNA: TGTGCCAGCAGCTTTGACTCCTACAATGAGCAGTTCTTC

V gene: TRBV4-2
D gene: .
clone size: .
J gene: TRBJ1-3
CDR3 protein: CASSPKVGARGSGNTIYF
CDR3 DNA: TGTGCCAGCAGCCCGAAGGTCGGGGCAAGGGGCTCTGGAAACACCATATATTTT

V gene: TRBV7-3
D gene: .
clone size: .
J gene: TRBJ2-1
CDR3 protein: CASSPTGPLYNEQFF
CDR3 DNA: TGTGCCAGCAGCCCCACAGGACCACTCTACAATGAGCAGTTCTTC

V gene: TRBV15
D gene: TRBD2
clone size: .
J gene: TRBJ2-1
CDR3 protein: CATSRGGRENVNEQFF
CDR3 DNA: TGTGCCACCAGCAGAGGTGGGCGGGAGAACGTCAATGAGCAGTTCTTC

V gene: TRBV6-5
D gene: TRBD1
clone size: once
J gene: TRBJ1-6
CDR3 protein: CASSLNRGLNSPLHF
CDR3 DNA: TGTGCCAGCAGTTTAAACAGGGGGCTTAATTCACCCCTCCACTTT

V gene: TRBV5-1
D gene: TRBD1
clone size: .
J gene: TRBJ1-4
CDR3 protein: CASSLGGQGLVVNEKLFF
CDR3 DNA: TGCGCCAGCAGCCTCGGGGGACAGGGACTAGTGGTTAATGAAAAACTGTTTTTT

V gene: TRBV5-1
D gene: TRBD1
clone size: .
J gene: TRBJ2-7
CDR3 protein: CASSLAQGQGALYEQYF
CDR3 DNA: TGCGCCAGCAGCTTGGCCCAGGGGCAGGGGGCCCTCTACGAGCAGTACTTC

V gene: TRBV11-2
D gene: .
clone size: .
J gene: TRBJ2-7
CDR3 protein: CASSLGVSYEQYF
CDR3 DNA: TGTGCCAGCAGCTTAGGAGTCTCCTACGAGCAGTACTTC

V gene: TRBV6-1
D gene: .
clone size: .
J gene: TRBJ2-3
CDR3 protein: CASKGGTGTDTQYF
CDR3 DNA: TGTGCCAGCAAGGGGGGGACTGGCACAGATACGCAGTATTTT

V gene: TRBV5-1
D gene: TRBD1
clone size: .
J gene: TRBJ2-5
CDR3 protein: CASSLGLTGDRETQYF
CDR3 DNA: TGCGCCAGCAGCTTGGGGCTGACAGGGGATAGGGAGACCCAGTACTTC

V gene: TRBV7-6
D gene: .
clone size: .
J gene: TRBJ2-1
CDR3 protein: CASSLAVAAGYNEQFF
CDR3 DNA: TGTGCCAGCAGCTTAGCGGTGGCCGCCGGCTACAATGAGCAGTTCTTC

V gene: TRBV7-3
D gene: .
clone size: .
J gene: TRBJ2-5
CDR3 protein: CASSIQAQETQYF
CDR3 DNA: TGTGCCAGCAGCATTCAGGCTCAAGAGACCCAGTACTTC

V gene: TRBV29-1
D gene: TRBD2
clone size: .
J gene: TRBJ2-7
CDR3 protein: CSARGTSGYEQYF
CDR3 DNA: TGCAGCGCGAGGGGGACTAGCGGGTACGAGCAGTACTTC

V gene: TRBV7-2
D gene: TRBD1
clone size: .
J gene: TRBJ2-2
CDR3 protein: CASSLGQGRDTGELFF
CDR3 DNA: TGTGCCAGCAGCTTGGGACAGGGGCGGGACACCGGGGAGCTGTTTTTT

V gene: TRBV4-1
D gene: TRBD2
clone size: once
J gene: TRBJ2-3
CDR3 protein: CASSPGLAGRVAQYF
CDR3 DNA: TGCGCCAGCAGCCCGGGACTAGCGGGGAGGGTCGCGCAGTATTTT

V gene: TRBV11-2
D gene: TRBD2
clone size: .
J gene: TRBJ2-1
CDR3 protein: CASSPLAGGRDEQFF
CDR3 DNA: TGTGCCAGCAGCCCGCTAGCGGGAGGTAGGGATGAGCAGTTCTTC

V gene: TRBV11-3
D gene: .
clone size: .
J gene: TRBJ2-7
CDR3 protein: CASSPGTATYEQYF
CDR3 DNA: TGTGCCAGCAGCCCCGGGACGGCGACCTACGAGCAGTACTTC

V gene: TRBV5-1
D gene: TRBD2
clone size: .
J gene: TRBJ2-3
CDR3 protein: CASRTATSGRSDTQYF
CDR3 DNA: TGCGCCAGCAGGACCGCGACTAGCGGGAGGTCAGATACGCAGTATTTT

V gene: TRBV27
D gene: TRBD1
clone size: .
J gene: TRBJ1-1
CDR3 protein: CASSFQGELGSTEAFF
CDR3 DNA: TGTGCCAGCAGTTTCCAGGGGGAACTGGGGAGCACTGAAGCTTTCTTT

V gene: TRBV10-1
D gene: .
clone size: .
J gene: TRBJ2-3
CDR3 protein: CASSGHRRSLPDTQYF
CDR3 DNA: TGCGCCAGCAGTGGACACAGGCGCTCCCTACCAGATACGCAGTATTTT

V gene: TRBV21-1
D gene: .
clone size: .
J gene: TRBJ1-3
CDR3 protein: CASSQQGRYSGNTIYF
CDR3 DNA: TGTGCCAGCAGCCAACAGGGGAGGTACTCTGGAAACACCATATATTTT

V gene: TRBV19
D gene: .
clone size: .
J gene: TRBJ2-7
CDR3 protein: CASRSDRSTYF
CDR3 DNA: TGTGCCAGTAGGAGCGACAGATCCACGTACTTC

V gene: TRBV5-6
D gene: .
clone size: .
J gene: TRBJ2-2
CDR3 protein: CASSLRPVLGGELFF
CDR3 DNA: TGTGCCAGCAGCCTCCGTCCGGTCTTGGGGGGGGAGCTGTTTTTT

V gene: TRBV7-9
D gene: .
clone size: .
J gene: TRBJ1-4
CDR3 protein: CASSFQPTGYDEKLFF
CDR3 DNA: TGTGCCAGCAGCTTCCAACCTACAGGTTACGATGAAAAACTGTTTTTT

V gene: TRBV7-2
D gene: .
clone size: .
J gene: TRBJ2-7
CDR3 protein: CASSSSADSAYEQYF
CDR3 DNA: TGTGCCAGCAGCTCCTCCGCCGACAGCGCCTACGAGCAGTACTTC

V gene: TRBV5-4
D gene: .
clone size: .
J gene: TRBJ2-7
CDR3 protein: CASSSRDGTYEQYF
CDR3 DNA: TGTGCCAGCAGCAGCCGGGACGGCACCTACGAGCAGTACTTC

V gene: TRBV7-2
D gene: .
clone size: .
J gene: TRBJ1-5
CDR3 protein: CASSLVGVHNQPQHF
CDR3 DNA: TGTGCCAGCAGCTTAGTAGGGGTCCACAATCAGCCCCAGCATTTT

V gene: TRBV7-9
D gene: .
clone size: few
J gene: TRBJ1-1
CDR3 protein: CASSLAGNTEAFF
CDR3 DNA: TGTGCCAGCAGCTTGGCGGGGAACACTGAAGCTTTCTTT

V gene: TRBV27
D gene: .
clone size: .
J gene: TRBJ1-2
CDR3 protein: CASSPGTLISSYGYTF
CDR3 DNA: TGTGCCAGCAGTCCCGGGACCCTCATCTCATCCTATGGCTACACCTTC

V gene: TRBV7-8
D gene: TRBD1
clone size: .
J gene: TRBJ1-1
CDR3 protein: CASSPGQASTEAFF
CDR3 DNA: TGTGCCAGCAGCCCCGGACAGGCTTCCACTGAAGCTTTCTTT

V gene: TRBV18
D gene: TRBD1
clone size: .
J gene: TRBJ1-2
CDR3 protein: CASSPGTGQQWGYGYTF
CDR3 DNA: TGTGCCAGCTCACCGGGGACAGGGCAACAGTGGGGCTATGGCTACACCTTC

V gene: TRBV9
D gene: TRBD2
clone size: once
J gene: TRBJ2-2
CDR3 protein: CASSVHGTSGRGYTGELFF
CDR3 DNA: TGTGCCAGCAGCGTCCACGGGACTAGCGGGAGAGGATACACCGGGGAGCTGTTTTTT

V gene: TRBV6-6
D gene: .
clone size: .
J gene: TRBJ1-1
CDR3 protein: CASSYQKGSTEAFF
CDR3 DNA: TGTGCCAGCAGTTATCAAAAGGGGAGCACTGAAGCTTTCTTT